This TCR beta chain emerged from a study of a mutant IDH1 vaccine in newly diagnosed glioma. The sample holds one count of this clone. Its antigen is not identified. Sequencing used immunoSEQ multiplex PCR; TCRdb keeps in-frame clones, though not all of them. The table lists 60,000 or so clones, 85% to 90% of them singletons. Germline V gene data show CDR1 as MNHNS and CDR2 as SASEGT. The CDR3 contains 13 residues. V gave up 4 bases and J gave up 1 base, with 7 bases separating them. Time point meaning: week 5, during vaccination. Doses comprised 300 ug of mutant IDH1 20-mer peptide each, plus topical imiquimod.

The chain is built from TRBV6-1 and TRBJ1-1, with D hard to call. This material consisted of PBMCs, taken from a glioma patient whose treatment included an IDH1 peptide vaccine. This clonotype was sampled from a woman aged 40 to 50 with glioma. This CDR3 is CASSVVGNTEAFF. CDR3 bases: TGTGCCAGCAGTGTAGTCGGGAACACTGAAGCTTTCTTT.